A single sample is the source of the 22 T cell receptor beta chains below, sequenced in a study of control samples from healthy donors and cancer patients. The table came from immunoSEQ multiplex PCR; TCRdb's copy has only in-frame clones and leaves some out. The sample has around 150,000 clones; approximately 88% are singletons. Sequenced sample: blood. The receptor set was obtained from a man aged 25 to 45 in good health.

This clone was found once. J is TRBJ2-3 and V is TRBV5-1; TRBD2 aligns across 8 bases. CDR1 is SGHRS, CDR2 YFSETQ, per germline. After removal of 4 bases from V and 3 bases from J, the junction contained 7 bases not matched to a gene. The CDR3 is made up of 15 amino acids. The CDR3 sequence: CASSPEAGVTDTQYF. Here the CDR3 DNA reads TGCGCCAGCAGCCCGGAAGCGGGAGTAACAGATACGCAGTATTTT.

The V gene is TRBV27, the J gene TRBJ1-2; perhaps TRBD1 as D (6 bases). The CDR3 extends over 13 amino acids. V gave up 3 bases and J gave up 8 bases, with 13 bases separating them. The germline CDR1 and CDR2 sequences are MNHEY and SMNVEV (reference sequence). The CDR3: CASSFLGAGGYTF. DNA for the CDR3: TGTGCCAGCAGTTTCTTGGGGGCTGGCGGCTACACCTTC.

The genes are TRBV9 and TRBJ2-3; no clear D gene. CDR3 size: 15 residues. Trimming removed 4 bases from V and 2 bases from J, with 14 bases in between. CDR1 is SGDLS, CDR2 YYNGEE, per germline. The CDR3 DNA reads TGTGCCAGCAGCTCTCAATTCCGGCACACAGATACGCAGTATTTT. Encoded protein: CASSSQFRHTDTQYF.

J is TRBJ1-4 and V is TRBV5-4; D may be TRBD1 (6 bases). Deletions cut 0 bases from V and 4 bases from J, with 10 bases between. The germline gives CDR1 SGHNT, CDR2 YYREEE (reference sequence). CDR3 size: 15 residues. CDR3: CASSLGGQDNEKLFF. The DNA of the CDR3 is TGTGCCAGCAGCTTGGGGGGGCAGGATAATGAAAAACTGTTTTTT.

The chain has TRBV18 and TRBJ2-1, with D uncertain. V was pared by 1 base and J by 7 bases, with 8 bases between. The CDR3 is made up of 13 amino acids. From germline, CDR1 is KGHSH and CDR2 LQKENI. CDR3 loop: CASSPLLDNEQFF. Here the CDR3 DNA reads TGTGCCAGCTCACCACTTTTGGATAATGAGCAGTTCTTC.

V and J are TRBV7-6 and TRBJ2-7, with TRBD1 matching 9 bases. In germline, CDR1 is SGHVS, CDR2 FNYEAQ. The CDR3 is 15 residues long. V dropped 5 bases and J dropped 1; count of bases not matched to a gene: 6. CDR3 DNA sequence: TGTGCCAGCAGCGGGGGACAGGGACAATCCTACGAGCAGTACTTC. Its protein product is CASSGGQGQSYEQYF. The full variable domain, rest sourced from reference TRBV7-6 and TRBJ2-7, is GAGVSQSPRYKVTKRGQDVALRCDPISGHVSLYWYRQALGQGPEFLTYFNYEAQQDKSGLPNDRFSAERPEGSISTLTIQRTEQRDSAMYRCASSGGQGQSYEQYFGPGTRLTVT.

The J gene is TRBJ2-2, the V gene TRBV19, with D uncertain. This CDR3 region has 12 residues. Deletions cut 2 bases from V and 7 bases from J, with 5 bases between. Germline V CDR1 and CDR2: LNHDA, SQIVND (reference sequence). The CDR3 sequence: CASSITGGELFF. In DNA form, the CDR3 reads TGTGCCAGTAGTATAACGGGCGGGGAGCTGTTTTTT.

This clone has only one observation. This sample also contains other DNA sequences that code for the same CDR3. CDR3 bases: TGTGCCAGCAGCTTGGACCGAGGGAGTTACAATGAGCAGTTCTTC. Residues: CASSLDRGSYNEQFF. The chain has TRBV7-3 and TRBJ2-1; the D gene is possibly TRBD2 (5 bases). V was shortened by 3 bases and J by 4 bases, with 13 bases between the two germline ends. Germline CDR1 reads SGHTA; CDR2 reads FQGTGA. The CDR3 extends over 15 amino acids. The full variable domain, its missing parts supplied by reference TRBV7-3 and TRBJ2-1, is GAGVSQTPSNKVTEKGKYVELRCDPISGHTALYWYRQSLGQGPEFLIYFQGTGAADDSGLPNDRFFAVRPEGSVSTLKIQRTERGDSAVYLCASSLDRGSYNEQFFGPGTRLTVL.

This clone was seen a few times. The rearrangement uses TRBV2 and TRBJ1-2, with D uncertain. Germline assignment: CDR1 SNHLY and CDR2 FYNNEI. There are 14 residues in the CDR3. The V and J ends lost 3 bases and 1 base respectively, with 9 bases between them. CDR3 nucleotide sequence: TGTGCCAGCAGTGATAGTCGGAATAACTATGGCTACACCTTC. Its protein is CASSDSRNNYGYTF.

CDR3 residues: CASSGQRGQETQYF. The CDR3 nucleotides read TGTGCCAGCAGCGGTCAGAGGGGTCAAGAGACCCAGTACTTC. The V and J genes are TRBV5-5 and TRBJ2-5, with D tentatively TRBD1 or TRBD2 (5 bases each). Germline V gene data show CDR1 as SGHKS and CDR2 as YYEKEE (reference sequence). Between the trimmed V and J ends, which lost 4 bases and 2 bases, there was a span of 12 bases. The CDR3 totals 14 residues. The variable domain in full, completed from reference TRBV5-5 and TRBJ2-5, reads DAGVTQSPTHLIKTRGQQVTLRCSPISGHKSVSWYQQVLGQGPQFIFQYYEKEERGRGNFPDRFSARQFPNYSSELNVNALLLGDSALYLCASSGQRGQETQYFGPGTRLLVL.

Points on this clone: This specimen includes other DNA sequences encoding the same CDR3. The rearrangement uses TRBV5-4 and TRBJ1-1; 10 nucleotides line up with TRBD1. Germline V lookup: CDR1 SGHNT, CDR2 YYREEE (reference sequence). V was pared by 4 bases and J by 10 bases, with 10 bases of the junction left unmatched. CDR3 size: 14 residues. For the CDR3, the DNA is TGTGCCAGCAGCCCTGACCGACAGGGGGCAGGAGCTTTCTTT. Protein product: CASSPDRQGAGAFF.

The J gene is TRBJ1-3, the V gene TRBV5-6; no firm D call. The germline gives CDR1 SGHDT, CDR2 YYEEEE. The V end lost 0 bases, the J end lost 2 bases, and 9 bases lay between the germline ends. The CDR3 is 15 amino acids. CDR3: CASSLVSEPGNTIYF. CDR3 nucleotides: TGTGCCAGCAGCTTGGTTTCGGAGCCTGGAAACACCATATATTTT.

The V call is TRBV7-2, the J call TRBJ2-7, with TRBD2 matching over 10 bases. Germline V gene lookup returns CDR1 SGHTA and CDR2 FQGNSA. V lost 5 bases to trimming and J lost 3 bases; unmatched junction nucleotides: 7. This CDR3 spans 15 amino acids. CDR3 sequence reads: CASSPLAGVGYEQYF. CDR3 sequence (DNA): TGTGCCAGCAGCCCGCTAGCGGGAGTCGGCTACGAGCAGTACTTC.

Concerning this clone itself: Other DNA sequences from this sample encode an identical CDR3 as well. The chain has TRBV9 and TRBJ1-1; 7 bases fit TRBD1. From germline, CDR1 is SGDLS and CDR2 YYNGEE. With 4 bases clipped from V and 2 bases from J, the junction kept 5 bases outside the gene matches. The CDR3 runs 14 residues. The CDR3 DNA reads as TGTGCCAGCAGCTCCCAGGGGGGTAACACTGAAGCTTTCTTT. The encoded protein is CASSSQGGNTEAFF.

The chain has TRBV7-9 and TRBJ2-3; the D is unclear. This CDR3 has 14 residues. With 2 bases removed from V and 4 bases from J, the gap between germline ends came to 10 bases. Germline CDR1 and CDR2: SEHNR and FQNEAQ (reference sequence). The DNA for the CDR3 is TGTGCCAGCAGCTTATCTGGCTTTGCAGATACGCAGTATTTT. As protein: CASSLSGFADTQYF.

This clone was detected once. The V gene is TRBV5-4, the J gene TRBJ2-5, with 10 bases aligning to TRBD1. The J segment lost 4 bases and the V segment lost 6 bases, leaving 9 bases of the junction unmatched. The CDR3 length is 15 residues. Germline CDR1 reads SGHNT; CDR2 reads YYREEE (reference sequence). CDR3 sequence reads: CASTVRTGGPETQYF. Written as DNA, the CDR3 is TGTGCCAGCACCGTTAGGACAGGGGGTCCAGAGACCCAGTACTTC.

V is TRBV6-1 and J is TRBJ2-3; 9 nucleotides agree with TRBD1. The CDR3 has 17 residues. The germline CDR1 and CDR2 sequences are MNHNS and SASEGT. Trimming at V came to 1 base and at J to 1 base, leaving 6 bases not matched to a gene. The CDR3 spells CASSEEQGAFGTDTQYF. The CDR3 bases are TGTGCCAGCAGTGAAGAACAGGGGGCGTTCGGCACAGATACGCAGTATTTT.

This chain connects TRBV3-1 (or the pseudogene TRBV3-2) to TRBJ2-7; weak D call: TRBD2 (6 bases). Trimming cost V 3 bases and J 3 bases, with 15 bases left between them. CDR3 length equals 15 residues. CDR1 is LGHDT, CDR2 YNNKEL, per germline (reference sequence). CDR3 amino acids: CASSQLRYGSYEQYF. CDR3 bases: TGTGCCAGCAGCCAGCTACGTTACGGGAGCTACGAGCAGTACTTC.

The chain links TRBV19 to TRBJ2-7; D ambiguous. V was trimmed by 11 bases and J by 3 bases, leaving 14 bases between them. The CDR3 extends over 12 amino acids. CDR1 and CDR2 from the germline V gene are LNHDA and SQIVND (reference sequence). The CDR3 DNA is TGTGCCCTTCCCTTCCCGGACTACGAGCAGTACTTC. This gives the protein CALPFPDYEQYF.

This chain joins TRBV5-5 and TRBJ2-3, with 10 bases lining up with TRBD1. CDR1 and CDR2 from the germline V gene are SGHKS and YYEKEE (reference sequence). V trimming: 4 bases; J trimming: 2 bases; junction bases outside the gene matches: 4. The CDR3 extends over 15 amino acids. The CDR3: CASSRGQGVTDTQYF. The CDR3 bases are TGTGCCAGCAGCCGTGGACAGGGGGTCACAGATACGCAGTATTTT. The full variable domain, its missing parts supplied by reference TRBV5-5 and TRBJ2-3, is DAGVTQSPTHLIKTRGQQVTLRCSPISGHKSVSWYQQVLGQGPQFIFQYYEKEERGRGNFPDRFSARQFPNYSSELNVNALLLGDSALYLCASSRGQGVTDTQYFGPGTRLTVL.

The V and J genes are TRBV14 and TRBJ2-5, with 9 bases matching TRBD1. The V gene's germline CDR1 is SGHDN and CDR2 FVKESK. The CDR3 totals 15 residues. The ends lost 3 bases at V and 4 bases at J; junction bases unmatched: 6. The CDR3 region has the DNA TGTGCCAGCAGCCAGGGACAGGGTAGTGGAGAGACCCAGTACTTC. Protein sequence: CASSQGQGSGETQYF.

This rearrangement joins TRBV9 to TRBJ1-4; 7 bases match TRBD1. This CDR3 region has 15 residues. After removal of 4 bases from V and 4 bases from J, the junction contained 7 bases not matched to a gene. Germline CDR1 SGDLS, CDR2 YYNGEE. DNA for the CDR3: TGTGCCAGCAGCTCGTCGGACAGGAATAATGAAAAACTGTTTTTT. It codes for CASSSSDRNNEKLFF.